This T cell receptor (beta chain) is from a study of T cell responses to AZD1222 COVID-19 vaccine. Whole-study results and caveats: Among the donors, most were white British and more were female, and clonal diversity was possibly underestimated. AZD1222 recipients seropositive at baseline numbered only 5 or 6. Vaccine-related CD4 TCRs covered spike, predominating at 160-218 and 743-854. There were repertoire samples only from the period after the peak T cell response.

In regard to this clone: Its antigen is currently unknown.

The assay was immunoSEQ multiplex PCR, and TCRdb's table has in-frame clones only and misses some. This table holds roughly 200,000 clones, approximately 90% found once. Trimming took 4 bases from V and 5 from J; bases not matched to a gene: 6. The length of the CDR3 is 14 residues. CDR1 and CDR2 from the germline V gene are SGHRS and YFSETQ. V and J are TRBV5-1 and TRBJ1-2, with 9 nucleotides matching TRBD1. The source material was peripheral blood, sampled 28 days after the second AZD1222 dose. The sequence was collected from an adult who received the AZD1222 COVID-19 vaccine. The CDR3 DNA reads TGCGCCAGCAGCAGGACAGGGGATGGGTATGGCTACACCTTC. It codes for CASSRTGDGYGYTF.